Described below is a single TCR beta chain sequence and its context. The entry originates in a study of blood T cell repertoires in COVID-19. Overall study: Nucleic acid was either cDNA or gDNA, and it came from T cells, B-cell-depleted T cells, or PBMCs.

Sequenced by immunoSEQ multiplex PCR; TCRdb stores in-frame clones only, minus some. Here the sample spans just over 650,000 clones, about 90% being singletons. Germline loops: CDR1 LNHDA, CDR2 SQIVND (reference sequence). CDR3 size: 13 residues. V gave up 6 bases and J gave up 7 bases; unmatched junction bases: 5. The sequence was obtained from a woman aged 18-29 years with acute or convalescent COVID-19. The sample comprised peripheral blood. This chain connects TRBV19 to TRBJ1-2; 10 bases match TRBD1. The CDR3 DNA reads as TGTGCCAGTAGGGGACAGGGGACGGCTGGCTACACCTTC. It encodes CASRGQGTAGYTF. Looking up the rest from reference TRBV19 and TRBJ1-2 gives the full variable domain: DGGITQSPKYLFRKEGQNVTLSCEQNLNHDAMYWYRQDPGQGLRLIYYSQIVNDFQKGDIAEGYSVSREKKESFPLTVTSAQKNPTAFYLCASRGQGTAGYTFGSGTRLTVV.